The T cell receptor beta chain described here comes from a study of blood T cell repertoires in COVID-19. This CDR3 is built from 16 residues. With 1 base clipped from V and 7 bases from J, the junction kept 9 bases outside the gene matches. Germline V gene lookup returns CDR1 SGHTA and CDR2 FQGNSA. Profiled with immunoSEQ multiplex PCR; TCRdb holds only in-frame clones, not every one. The sample consists of over 150,000 clones, approximately 80% of them appearing once. Input material: peripheral blood. The TCR comes from a human donor in a cohort sampled during active COVID-19. The chain employs TRBV7-2 and TRBJ2-4; 8 bases line up with TRBD2. In nucleotides, the CDR3 is TGTGCCAGCAGCTTAGGCCCGGGACTAGATTGGAACATTCAGTACTTC. Translating gives CASSLGPGLDWNIQYF.